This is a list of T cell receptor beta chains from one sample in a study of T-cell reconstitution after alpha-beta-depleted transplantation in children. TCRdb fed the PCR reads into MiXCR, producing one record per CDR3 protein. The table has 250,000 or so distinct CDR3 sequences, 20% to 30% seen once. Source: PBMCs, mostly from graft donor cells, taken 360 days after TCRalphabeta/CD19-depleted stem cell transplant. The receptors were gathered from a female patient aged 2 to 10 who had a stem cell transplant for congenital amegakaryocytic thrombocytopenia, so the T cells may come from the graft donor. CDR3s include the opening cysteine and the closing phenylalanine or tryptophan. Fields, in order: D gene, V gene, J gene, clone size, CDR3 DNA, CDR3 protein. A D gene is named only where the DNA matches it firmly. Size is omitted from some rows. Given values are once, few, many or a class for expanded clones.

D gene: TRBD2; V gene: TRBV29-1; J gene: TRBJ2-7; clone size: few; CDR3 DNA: TGCAGCGTGAGAAGGCGGGAGCACTACGAGCAGTACTTC; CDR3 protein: CSVRRREHYEQYF
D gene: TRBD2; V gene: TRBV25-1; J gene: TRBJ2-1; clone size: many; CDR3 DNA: TGTGCCAGTAGGCGGGAGGGGGGCAATGAGCAGTTCTTC; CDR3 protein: CASRREGGNEQFF
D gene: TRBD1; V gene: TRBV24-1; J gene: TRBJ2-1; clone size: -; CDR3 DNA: TGTGCCACCGCCCCCGGGACAGGGAACTACAATGAGCAGTTCTTC; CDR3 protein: CATAPGTGNYNEQFF
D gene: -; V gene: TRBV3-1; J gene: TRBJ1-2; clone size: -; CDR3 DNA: TGTGCCAGCAGCCAACGCAGGGAGGGTGGCTACACCTTC; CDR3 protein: CASSQRREGGYTF
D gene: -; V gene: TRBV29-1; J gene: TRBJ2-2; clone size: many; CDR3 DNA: TGCAGCGTTGGACAGTTGACCCACGGGGAGCTGTTTTTT; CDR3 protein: CSVGQLTHGELFF
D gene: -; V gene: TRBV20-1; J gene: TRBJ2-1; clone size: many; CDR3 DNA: TGCAGTGCTAGAAGCCTAGCTCTGCAGGTCGGGGAGCAGTTCTTC; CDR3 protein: CSARSLALQVGEQFF
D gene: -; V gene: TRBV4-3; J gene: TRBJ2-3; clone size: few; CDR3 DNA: TGCGCCAGCAGCCAAGGTTCAAGGGTTTGGACAGATACGCAGTATTTT; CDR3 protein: CASSQGSRVWTDTQYF
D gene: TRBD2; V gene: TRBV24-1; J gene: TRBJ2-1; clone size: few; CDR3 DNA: TGTGCCACCAGTGATTTGGGCCCTAGCGGGAAGTTCTTC; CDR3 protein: CATSDLGPSGKFF
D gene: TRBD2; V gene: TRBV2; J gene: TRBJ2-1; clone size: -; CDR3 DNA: TGTGCCAGCGGGCCAATAGCGGGAGCTCGCAATGAGCAGTTCTTC; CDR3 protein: CASGPIAGARNEQFF
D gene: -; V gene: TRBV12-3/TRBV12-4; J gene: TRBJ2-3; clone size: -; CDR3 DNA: TGTGCCAGCAGTTTATCTTACTCGGGGGCAGGGACGAATACGCAGTATTTT; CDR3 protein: CASSLSYSGAGTNTQYF
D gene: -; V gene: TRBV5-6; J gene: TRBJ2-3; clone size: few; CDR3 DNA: TGTGCCAGCCTTCCCACCTCCGGGAAAGCAGATACGCAGTATTTT; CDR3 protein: CASLPTSGKADTQYF
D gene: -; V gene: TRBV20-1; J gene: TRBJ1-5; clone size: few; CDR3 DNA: TGCAGTGCAATGGACGTAAATAGCAATCAGCCCCAGCATTTT; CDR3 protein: CSAMDVNSNQPQHF
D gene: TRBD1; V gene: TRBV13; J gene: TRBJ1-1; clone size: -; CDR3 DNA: TGTGCCAGCAGCTTAGGCCTAGGACAGGGGGCACGAGCTTTCTTT; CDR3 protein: CASSLGLGQGARAFF
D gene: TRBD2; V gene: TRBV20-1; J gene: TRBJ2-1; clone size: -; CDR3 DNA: TGCAGTGCTAGTAGGGCGGGAGCCCGCTCCTACAATGAGCAGTTCTTC; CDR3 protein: CSASRAGARSYNEQFF
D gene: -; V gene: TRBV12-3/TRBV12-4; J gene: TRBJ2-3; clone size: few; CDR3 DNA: TGTGCCAGCAGTTCGGTCTCACCAACGGGTAATACGCAGTATTTT; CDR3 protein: CASSSVSPTGNTQYF
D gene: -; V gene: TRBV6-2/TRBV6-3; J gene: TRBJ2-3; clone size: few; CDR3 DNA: TGTGCCAGCAGTTATATGAGGAGTACGCAGTATTTT; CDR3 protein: CASSYMRSTQYF
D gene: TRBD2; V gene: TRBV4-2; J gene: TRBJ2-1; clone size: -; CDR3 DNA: TGTGCCAGCGTGGCCAGCGGGGGAACCTACAATGAGCAGTTCTTC; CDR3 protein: CASVASGGTYNEQFF
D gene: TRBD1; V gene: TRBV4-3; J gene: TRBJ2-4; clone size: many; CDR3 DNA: TGCGCCAGCGGGGACAGGCTAGCCAAAAACATTCAGTACTTC; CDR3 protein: CASGDRLAKNIQYF
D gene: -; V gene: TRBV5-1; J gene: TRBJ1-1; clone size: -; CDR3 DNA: TGCGCCAGCGGTCCGACATTGTATGACACTGAAGCTTTCTTT; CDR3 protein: CASGPTLYDTEAFF
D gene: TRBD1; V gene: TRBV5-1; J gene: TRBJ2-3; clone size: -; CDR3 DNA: TGCGCCAGCAGCTTGTATCGAGACAGGGGGCAAGATACGCAGTATTTT; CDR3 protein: CASSLYRDRGQDTQYF